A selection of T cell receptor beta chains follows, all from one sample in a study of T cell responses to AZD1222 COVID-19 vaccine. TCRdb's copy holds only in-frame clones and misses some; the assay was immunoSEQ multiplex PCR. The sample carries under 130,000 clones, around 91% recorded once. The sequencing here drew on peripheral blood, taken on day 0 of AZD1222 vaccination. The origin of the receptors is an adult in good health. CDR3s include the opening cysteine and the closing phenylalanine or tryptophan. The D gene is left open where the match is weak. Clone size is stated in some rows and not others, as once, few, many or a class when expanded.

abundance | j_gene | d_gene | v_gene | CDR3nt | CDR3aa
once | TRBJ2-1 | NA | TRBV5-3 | TGTGCCAGAAGCGACAACAGTTCCCCCTCCTACAATGAGCAGTTCTTC | CARSDNSSPSYNEQFF
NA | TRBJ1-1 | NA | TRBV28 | TGTGCCAGCAGTTTTATGAACACTGAAGCTTTCTTT | CASSFMNTEAFF
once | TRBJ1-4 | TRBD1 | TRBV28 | TGTGCCAGCAGACCGGGACAGGGGGATGAAAAACTGTTTTTT | CASRPGQGDEKLFF
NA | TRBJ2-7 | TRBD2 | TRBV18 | TGTGCCAGCTCACCGGGACTAGCTTCCTACGAGCAGTACTTC | CASSPGLASYEQYF
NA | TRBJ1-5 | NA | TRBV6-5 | TGTGCCAGCAAAAGGGCAGCTAATCAGCCCCAGCATTTT | CASKRAANQPQHF
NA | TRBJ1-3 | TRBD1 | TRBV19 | TGTGCCAGTAGCTACAGGGGGAGCTCTGGAAACACCATATATTTT | CASSYRGSSGNTIYF
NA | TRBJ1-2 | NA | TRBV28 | TGTGCCAGCAGGAGAATCCCAGCTAACTATGGCTACACCTTC | CASRRIPANYGYTF
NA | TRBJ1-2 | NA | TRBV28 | TGTGCCAGCACCCCGGGGACGGGAAACTATGGCTACACCTTC | CASTPGTGNYGYTF
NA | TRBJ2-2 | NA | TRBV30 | TGTGCCTGGAGTGTGTTATCGGGGGCGCCCACCGGGGAGCTGTTTTTT | CAWSVLSGAPTGELFF
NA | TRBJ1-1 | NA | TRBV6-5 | TGTGCCACGGTCGGGACTGGGGGGGTGAACACTGAAGCTTTCTTT | CATVGTGGVNTEAFF
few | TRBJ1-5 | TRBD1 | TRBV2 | TGTGCCAGCAGTGGACAGGGTTATAGCAATCAGCCCCAGCATTTT | CASSGQGYSNQPQHF
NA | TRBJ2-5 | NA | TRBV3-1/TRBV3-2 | TGTGCCAGCAGCCAAGTCTTAAAGACCCAGTACTTC | CASSQVLKTQYF
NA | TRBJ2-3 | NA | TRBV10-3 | TGTGCCATCAGTGTTAGTCTGGCGGGCACAGATACGCAGTATTTT | CAISVSLAGTDTQYF
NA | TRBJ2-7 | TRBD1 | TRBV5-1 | TGCGCCAGCAGCTTCGGACAGGGGGGTGGGACCTACGAGCAGTACTTC | CASSFGQGGGTYEQYF
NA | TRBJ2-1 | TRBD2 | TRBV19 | TGTGCCAGTAGTATAGATCCAGCGGGGGCAGTCTACAATGAGCAGTTCTTC | CASSIDPAGAVYNEQFF
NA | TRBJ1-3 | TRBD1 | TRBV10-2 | TGCGCCAGCAGCCTTGACAGGGTTGGAAACACCATATATTTT | CASSLDRVGNTIYF
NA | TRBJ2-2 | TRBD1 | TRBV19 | TGTGCCAGTACCTGGACAGGGGGCACCGGGGAGCTGTTTTTT | CASTWTGGTGELFF
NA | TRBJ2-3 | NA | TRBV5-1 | TGCGCCAGCAGCCCTCAAAGCCCGTTCACAGATACGCAGTATTTT | CASSPQSPFTDTQYF
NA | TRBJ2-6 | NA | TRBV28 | TGTGCCAGCAAGTCTCCCTCTGGGGCCAACGTCCTGACTTTC | CASKSPSGANVLTF
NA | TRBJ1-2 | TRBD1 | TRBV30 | TGTGCCTGGAGCCTACAGGGGGCGCGGGGCTACACCTTC | CAWSLQGARGYTF
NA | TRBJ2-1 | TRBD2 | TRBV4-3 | TGCGCCAGCAGCCCCGCTAGCGGGAGGGCGGGGAATGAGCAGTTCTTC | CASSPASGRAGNEQFF
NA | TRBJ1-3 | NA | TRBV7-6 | TGTGCCAGCAGCTCATCCAGAGGCGCTGGAAACACCATATATTTT | CASSSSRGAGNTIYF
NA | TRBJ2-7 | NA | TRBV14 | TGTGCCAGCAGCCAAGACTTCTGGGGGGCCTCCTACGAGCAGTACTTC | CASSQDFWGASYEQYF
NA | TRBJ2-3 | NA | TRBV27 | TGTGCCAGCAGTCCCACAGGGAATCGGAAGGGGGATACGCAGTATTTT | CASSPTGNRKGDTQYF
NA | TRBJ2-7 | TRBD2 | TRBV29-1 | TGCAGCGTGGCCCCTAGCGGGAGGAGAGGCGAGCAGTACTTC | CSVAPSGRRGEQYF
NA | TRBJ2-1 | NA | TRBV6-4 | TGTGCCAGCAGTGAACAGGGCCAGGGTGAGCAGTTCTTC | CASSEQGQGEQFF
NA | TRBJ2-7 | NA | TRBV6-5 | TGTGCCAGCAGCTATGGAGCAGGGTTCACCCCTGAGTACTTC | CASSYGAGFTPEYF
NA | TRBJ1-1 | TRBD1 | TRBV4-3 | TGCGCCAGCAAGGCAGGGGGAATGAACACTGAAGCTTTCTTT | CASKAGGMNTEAFF
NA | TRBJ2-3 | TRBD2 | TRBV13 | TGTGCCAGCAGCGACCCTGGGTCCCCTTCCGGGACTAGAGTTTCAGATACGCAGTATTTT | CASSDPGSPSGTRVSDTQYF
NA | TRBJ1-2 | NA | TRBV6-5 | TGTGCCGCCCAGGCGGGGGTCTATGGCTACACCTTC | CAAQAGVYGYTF
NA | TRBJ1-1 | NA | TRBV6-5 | TGTGCCAGCAGTTACTCGTGGCAGGGGAACACTGAAGCTTTCTTT | CASSYSWQGNTEAFF